This T cell receptor beta chain came from a study of blood T cell repertoires in COVID-19. Study context: COVID-19 samples, acute and convalescent, were from the United States, Italy and Spain. PBMCs, B-cell-depleted T cells, or T cells were the source of the cDNA or gDNA that made up the material.

Germline CDR1 is MNHEY and CDR2 is SVGAGI. The V end lost 2 bases, the J end lost 0 bases, and 10 bases lay between the germline ends. CDR3 length equals 15 residues. Authors' data handling: Estimation of nucleated cell counts was performed using reference gene primer amplification. Only in-frame clones appear in the TCRdb table, and some are missing; sequencing was by immunoSEQ multiplex PCR. V and J calls and clone size come straight from that table; D and trimming were deduced from the DNA. The sample lists approximately 290,000 clones; 90% were seen once. The specimen sequenced was PBMCs or T cells enriched from blood (not recorded which). The sequence came from a young woman with acute COVID-19. The rearrangement uses TRBV6-5 and TRBJ1-1; TRBD1 might be the D (6 bases). CDR3 in amino acids: CASSYHGQLNTEAFF. CDR3 coding DNA: TGTGCCAGCAGTTACCACGGACAGTTGAACACTGAAGCTTTCTTT.